The 10 T cell receptor beta chains below were found in one sample sequenced in a study of cytomegalovirus exposure and HLA in healthy donors. It was with 60 Vbeta and 13 Jbeta primers that the PCR ran. The data were produced by immunoSEQ multiplex PCR, yet TCRdb's version contains in-frame clones alone and is incomplete. The sample has under 90,000 clones, 85% to 90% seen once. The sequencing input was PBMCs. These TCRs come from a man aged 18 to 30 in good health and CMV-seronegative.

The V call is TRBV7-2, the J call TRBJ1-2, with 8 bases matching TRBD1. Unmatched junction bases numbered 21, after V lost 7 bases and J lost 5 bases. This CDR3 region has 18 residues. From germline, CDR1 is SGHTA and CDR2 FQGNSA. CDR3 in amino acids: CASTPKTGTGHSGYGYTF. The CDR3, as DNA: TGTGCCAGCACCCCAAAAACAGGGACAGGCCACAGCGGTTATGGCTACACCTTC.

The gene calls are TRBV4-1 and TRBJ2-7; D is possibly TRBD2 (5 bases). Germline loops: CDR1 MGHRA, CDR2 YSYEKL. V was clipped by 0 bases and J by 4 bases, with 13 bases between them. The CDR3 extends over 15 amino acids. CDR3 sequence reads: CASSQETTRIYEQYF. CDR3 nucleotide sequence: TGCGCCAGCAGCCAAGAGACCACTAGAATTTACGAGCAGTACTTC.

This clone was seen a single time. This chain links TRBV18 with TRBJ1-1; D ambiguous. With 4 bases removed from V and 1 base from J, the gap between germline ends came to 7 bases. Germline V gene lookup returns CDR1 KGHSH and CDR2 LQKENI. The CDR3 consists of 13 residues. The DNA of the CDR3 is TGTGCCAGCTCACTCTCCAGGAACACTGAAGCTTTCTTT. Translating gives CASSLSRNTEAFF.

The V call is TRBV29-1, the J call TRBJ2-5; D may be TRBD2 (6 bases). From germline, CDR1 is SQVTM and CDR2 ANQGSEA. V lost 3 bases, J lost 4 bases, and 12 bases lay in between. The CDR3 sequence is 13 residues long. The CDR3 DNA reads TGCAGCGTTGATTCTCGGGGAGGAGAGACCCAGTACTTC. This gives the protein CSVDSRGGETQYF.

The chain carries TRBV19 and TRBJ2-1; the match to TRBD2 covers 8 bases. The length of the CDR3 is 16 residues. Losses at the gene ends were 2 bases for V and 7 bases for J; bases not matched to a gene: 10. Germline CDR1 reads LNHDA; CDR2 reads SQIVND (reference sequence). The CDR3 loop reads CASSIQSSGIGNEQFF. CDR3 DNA: TGTGCCAGTAGTATACAGAGTAGCGGGATAGGAAATGAGCAGTTCTTC. The full variable domain, with the rest looked up from reference TRBV19 and TRBJ2-1, is DGGITQSPKYLFRKEGQNVTLSCEQNLNHDAMYWYRQDPGQGLRLIYYSQIVNDFQKGDIAEGYSVSREKKESFPLTVTSAQKNPTAFYLCASSIQSSGIGNEQFFGPGTRLTVL.

This chain uses TRBV18 with TRBJ2-5; D is unresolved. The CDR3 contains 16 residues. The germline CDR1 and CDR2 sequences are KGHSH and LQKENI. V was cut by 3 bases and J by 5 bases, with 19 bases left in between. CDR3 DNA: TGTGCCAGCTCACCCATTGACGGTGGCGGTTCGGAGACCCAGTACTTC. This translates into CASSPIDGGGSETQYF.

CDR3 loop: CASSYQPSVGANVLTF. In DNA form, the CDR3 reads TGTGCCAGCAGTTACCAACCCTCGGTTGGGGCCAACGTCCTGACTTTC. V and J are TRBV27 and TRBJ2-6, with unresolved D. The V end lost 4 bases, the J end lost 3 bases, and 13 bases lay between the germline ends. CDR1 and CDR2 from the germline V gene are MNHEY and SMNVEV (reference sequence). This CDR3 is built from 16 residues.

J is TRBJ2-1 and V is TRBV19; D uncertain. Trimming took off 4 bases at V and 9 bases at J, with 10 bases between the two ends. The CDR3 consists of 12 residues. CDR1 is LNHDA and CDR2 is SQIVND in the germline V gene (reference sequence). CDR3 bases: TGTGCCAGTAGTAATATAGCTGGTGAGCAGTTCTTC. Translated, it gives CASSNIAGEQFF.

This clone was seen once. The V and J genes are TRBV29-1 and TRBJ2-3, with D maybe TRBD2 (7 bases). The germline CDR1 and CDR2 sequences are SQVTM and ANQGSEA. CDR3 length: 14 residues. The V and J ends lost 6 bases and 1 base respectively, with 14 bases between them. The CDR3: CSVGGLRGTDTQYF. In DNA, the CDR3 is TGCAGCGTCGGGGGGCTGAGGGGCACAGATACGCAGTATTTT.

This clone has only one observation. CDR3 sequence reads: CASSTWGGVGDQPQHF. For the CDR3, the DNA is TGTGCCAGCTCGACATGGGGGGGGGTTGGGGATCAGCCCCAGCATTTT. V and J are TRBV27 and TRBJ1-5, with a weak D call TRBD1 (5 bases). The CDR3 runs to 16 residues. Germline-derived CDR1 and CDR2 are MNHEY and SMNVEV (reference sequence). Trimming removed 8 bases at V and 5 bases at J, with 22 bases between.